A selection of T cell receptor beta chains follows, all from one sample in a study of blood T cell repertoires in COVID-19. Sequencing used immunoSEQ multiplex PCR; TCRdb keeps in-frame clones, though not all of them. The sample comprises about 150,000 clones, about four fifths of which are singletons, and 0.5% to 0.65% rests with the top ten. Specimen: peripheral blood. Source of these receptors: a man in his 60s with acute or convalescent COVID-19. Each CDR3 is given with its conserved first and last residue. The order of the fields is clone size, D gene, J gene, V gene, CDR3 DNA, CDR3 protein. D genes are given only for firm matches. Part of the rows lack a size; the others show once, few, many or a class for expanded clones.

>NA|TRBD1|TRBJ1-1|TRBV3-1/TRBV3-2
TGTGCCAGCGCCGACAGGGTCAGGCGCACTGAAGCTTTCTTT
CASADRVRRTEAFF
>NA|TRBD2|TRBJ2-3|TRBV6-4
TGTGCCAGCAGTCCCGGGACTAGCGGGAGAGATACGCAGTATTTT
CASSPGTSGRDTQYF
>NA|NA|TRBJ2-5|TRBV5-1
TGCGCCAGCAGGGCAACGGGTGGGGAGACCCAGTACTTC
CASRATGGETQYF
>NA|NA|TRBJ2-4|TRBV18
TGTGCCAGCTCACCCCAGGTCAGAATAGCCAAAAACATTCAGTACTTC
CASSPQVRIAKNIQYF
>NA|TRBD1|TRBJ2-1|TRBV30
TGTGCCTGGAGTGAGGGACAGGGAGTCAATGAGCAGTTCTTC
CAWSEGQGVNEQFF
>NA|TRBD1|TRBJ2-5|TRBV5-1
TGCGCCAGCAGCATCACGACAGGGTCACAAGAGACCCAGTACTTC
CASSITTGSQETQYF
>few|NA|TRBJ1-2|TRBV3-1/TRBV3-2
TGTGCCAGCAGCCAGCGGGGGTCGTACGGCTACACCTTC
CASSQRGSYGYTF
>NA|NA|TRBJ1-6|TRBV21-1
TGTGCCAGCAGCGTGAAAGCGAGACTCAGGGATACCTATAATTCACCCCTCCACTTT
CASSVKARLRDTYNSPLHF
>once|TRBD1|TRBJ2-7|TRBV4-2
TGTGCCAGCAGCCAAGGGACAGGGACCTACGAGCAGTACTTC
CASSQGTGTYEQYF
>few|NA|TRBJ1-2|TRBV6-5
TGTGCCAGCACCCTTTACCCAGGGGATTACGGCTACACCTTC
CASTLYPGDYGYTF
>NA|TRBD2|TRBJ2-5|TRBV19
TGTGCCAGTAGTATCGCGGGGGGGAAGGAGACCCAGTACTTC
CASSIAGGKETQYF
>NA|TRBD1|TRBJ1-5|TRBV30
TGTGCCTGGAGTGGGGGGGACAGTGGACGTAGCAATCAGCCCCAGCATTTT
CAWSGGDSGRSNQPQHF
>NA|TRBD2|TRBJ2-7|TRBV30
TGTGCCTGGAGTCTTTCCGGGACTAGCGACGAGCAGTACTTC
CAWSLSGTSDEQYF
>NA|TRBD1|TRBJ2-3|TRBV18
TGTGCCAGCTCACCAACGGGACAGGGACCTACTCCTAGCACAGATACGCAGTATTTT
CASSPTGQGPTPSTDTQYF
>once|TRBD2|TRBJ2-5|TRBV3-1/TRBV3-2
TGTGCCAGCAGCCCGGTAGCGGGGCTTGAAGAGACCCAGTACTTC
CASSPVAGLEETQYF
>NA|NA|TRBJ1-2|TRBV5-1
TGCGCCAGCAGCTTGGGCTCAGGGGTCTATGGCTACACCTTC
CASSLGSGVYGYTF
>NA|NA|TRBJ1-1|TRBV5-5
TGTGCCAGCAGCCTAATGGCGGGCACTGAAGCTTTCTTT
CASSLMAGTEAFF
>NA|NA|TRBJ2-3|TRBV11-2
TGTGCCAGCAGCCCCAGTTCAGATACGCAGTATTTT
CASSPSSDTQYF
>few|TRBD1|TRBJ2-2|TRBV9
TGTGCCAGCAGCGCTGGACAGGGGCCGACCGGGGAGCTGTTTTTT
CASSAGQGPTGELFF
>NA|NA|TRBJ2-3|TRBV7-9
TGTGCCAGCAGCTTAGCGCGCGCGGATACGCAGTATTTT
CASSLARADTQYF
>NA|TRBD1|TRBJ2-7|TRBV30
TGTGCCTGGAGTCCTTTAAGACAGGGTTCCTACGAGCAGTACTTC
CAWSPLRQGSYEQYF
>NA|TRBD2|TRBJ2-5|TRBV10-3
TGTGCCATCAGTGAGTCCCCGGCTAGCGGGGGAGAGACCCAGTACTTC
CAISESPASGGETQYF
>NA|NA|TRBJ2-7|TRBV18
TGTGCCAGCTCCCCCCAGGGTGCCTACGAGCAGTACTTC
CASSPQGAYEQYF
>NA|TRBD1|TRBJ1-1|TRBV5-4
TGTGCCAGCAGCCCCGGACAGGGGGCGCGGAACACTGAAGCTTTCTTT
CASSPGQGARNTEAFF
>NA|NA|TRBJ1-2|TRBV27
TGTGCCAGCGGGGCTCAGGGAGGCCACTATGGCTACACCTTC
CASGAQGGHYGYTF
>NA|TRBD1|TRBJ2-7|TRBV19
TGTGCCAGTAGTATAGAGCCGGACAGGGGATACGAGCAGTACTTC
CASSIEPDRGYEQYF
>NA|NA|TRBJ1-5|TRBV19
TGTGCCAGTACCCGTCACCAGGCTGGGCAGCCCCAGCATTTT
CASTRHQAGQPQHF
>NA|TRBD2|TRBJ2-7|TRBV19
TGTGCCAGTAGTATAGGGACCGGGAGGTCCCTCTCCTACGAGCAGTACTTC
CASSIGTGRSLSYEQYF
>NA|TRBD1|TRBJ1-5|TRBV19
TGTGCCAGTAGCCCCCAACAGGGGGGTCAGCCCCAGCATTTT
CASSPQQGGQPQHF
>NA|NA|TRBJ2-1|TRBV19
TGTGCCAGTAGTATAGATGGCGGGGGCGAGCAGTTCTTC
CASSIDGGGEQFF
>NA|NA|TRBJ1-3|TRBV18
TGTGCCAGCTCACCAAGTAACTCCATTCCTGGAAACACCATATATTTT
CASSPSNSIPGNTIYF
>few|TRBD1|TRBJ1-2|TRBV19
TGTGCCAGTAGAAGACAGGGCGCAGAATATGGCTACACCTTC
CASRRQGAEYGYTF
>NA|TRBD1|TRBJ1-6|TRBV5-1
TGCGCCAGCAGCTTGGAGACAGGGAGTTCACCCCTCCACTTT
CASSLETGSSPLHF
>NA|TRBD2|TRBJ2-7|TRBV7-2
TGTGCCAGCAGCTTAGGACTAGCGGGGGGGACAAGCGAGCAGTACTTC
CASSLGLAGGTSEQYF
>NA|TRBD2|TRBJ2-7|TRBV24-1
TGTGCCACCAGTGATCCACCAGCGGGAGTGCCTGGGGGGCAGTACTTC
CATSDPPAGVPGGQYF
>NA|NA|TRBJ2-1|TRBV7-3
TGTGCCAGCAGCTTTGCGGGCCCCCACAATGAGCAGTTCTTC
CASSFAGPHNEQFF
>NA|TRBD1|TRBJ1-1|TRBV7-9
TGTGCCAGCTCACCCCAGGGGGCCATGAACACTGAAGCTTTCTTT
CASSPQGAMNTEAFF
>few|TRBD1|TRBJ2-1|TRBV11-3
TGTGCCAGCAGCTTAGACGGGACAGGGGCCTCGAAGAGTAATGAGCAGTTCTTC
CASSLDGTGASKSNEQFF
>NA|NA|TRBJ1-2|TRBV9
TGTGCCAGCACCCCGGGAGAAAAAGGGGGCTACACCTTC
CASTPGEKGGYTF
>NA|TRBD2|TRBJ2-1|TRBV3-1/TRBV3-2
TGTGCCAGCAGCCGAATGCCTAAGCAGCGGGGCCACAATGAGCAGTTCTTC
CASSRMPKQRGHNEQFF